The sequence of this TCR beta chain was determined in a study of T cells in Graves' hyperthyroidism and ophthalmopathy. Study observations and caveats: Most expanded thyroid clonotypes above 0.001 also appeared in blood. Before onset, ophthalmopathy was predicted by the model a median roughly 6.8 months earlier.

RNA transcripts served as the template for amplifying TCR beta CDR3 regions. The TCR CDR3 was amplified in a first-round RT-PCR using the HTBI primer set. TCRdb used MiXCR to reprocess the multiplex PCR reads, holding one entry per CDR3 protein. The top ten hold more than 30% of the sample, which has approximately 49,000 distinct CDR3 sequences, about 53% seen once. Investigators excluded patients with uncontrolled infection, other autoimmune disease, pregnancy or lactation. Clinical symptoms, serum thyroxine, TRAb, thyroid ultrasound and orbital computed tomography informed diagnoses. This clonotype was seen a handful of times. Its antigen is currently unknown. The sequencing sample was made of peripheral blood or thyroid tissue (not recorded which). The origin of this receptor is a man younger than 30 with Graves' hyperthyroidism.

CDR3 nucleotide sequence: TGTGCCAGTAGCCGGACAGGGTACAATCAGCCCCAGCATTTT. Encoded protein: CASSRTGYNQPQHF. The chain combines TRBV19 with TRBJ1-5; 8 nucleotides agree with TRBD1. The CDR3 consists of 14 residues. Germline V gives CDR1 LNHDA, CDR2 SQIVND (reference sequence). The V and J ends lost 6 bases and 3 bases, in that order; junction bases with no gene match: 4.